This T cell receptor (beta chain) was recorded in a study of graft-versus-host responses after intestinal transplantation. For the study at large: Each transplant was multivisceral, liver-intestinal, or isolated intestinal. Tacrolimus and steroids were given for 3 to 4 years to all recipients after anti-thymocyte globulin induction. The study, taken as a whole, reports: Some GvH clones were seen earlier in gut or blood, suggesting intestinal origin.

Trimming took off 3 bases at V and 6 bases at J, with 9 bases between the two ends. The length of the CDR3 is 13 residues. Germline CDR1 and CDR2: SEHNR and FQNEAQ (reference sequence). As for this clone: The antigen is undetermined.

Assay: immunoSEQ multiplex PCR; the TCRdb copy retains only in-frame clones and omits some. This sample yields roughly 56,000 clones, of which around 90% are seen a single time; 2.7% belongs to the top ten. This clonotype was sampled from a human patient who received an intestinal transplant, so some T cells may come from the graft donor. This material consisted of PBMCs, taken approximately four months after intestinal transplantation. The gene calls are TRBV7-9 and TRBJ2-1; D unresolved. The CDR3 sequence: CASSFFTGNEQFF. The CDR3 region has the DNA TGTGCCAGCAGCTTTTTTACTGGCAATGAGCAGTTCTTC.